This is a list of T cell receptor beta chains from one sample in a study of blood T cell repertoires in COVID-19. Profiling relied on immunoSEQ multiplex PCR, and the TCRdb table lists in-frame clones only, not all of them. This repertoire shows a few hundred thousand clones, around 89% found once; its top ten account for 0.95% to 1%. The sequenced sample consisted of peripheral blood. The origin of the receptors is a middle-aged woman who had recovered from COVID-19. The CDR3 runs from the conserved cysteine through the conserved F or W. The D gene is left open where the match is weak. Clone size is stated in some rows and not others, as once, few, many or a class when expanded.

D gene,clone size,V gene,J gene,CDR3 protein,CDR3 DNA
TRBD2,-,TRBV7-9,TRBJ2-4,CASSLSLAGSNIQYF,TGTGCCAGCAGCTTATCCCTAGCGGGATCGAACATTCAGTACTTC
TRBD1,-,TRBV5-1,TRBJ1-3,CASSGQGAGNTIYF,TGCGCCAGCAGCGGACAGGGGGCTGGAAACACCATATATTTT
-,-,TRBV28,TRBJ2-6,CASSSPGLGSGANVLTF,TGTGCCAGCAGTTCCCCCGGACTTGGGTCTGGGGCCAACGTCCTGACTTTC
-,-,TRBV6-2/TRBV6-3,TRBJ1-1,CASSYPQGKGMNTEAFF,TGTGCCAGCAGTTACCCCCAGGGGAAGGGGATGAACACTGAAGCTTTCTTT
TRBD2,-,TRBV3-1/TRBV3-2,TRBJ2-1,CASSQGAGGQFF,TGTGCCAGCAGCCAAGGGGCGGGAGGGCAGTTCTTC
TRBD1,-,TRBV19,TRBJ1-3,CASSIGQVGDRNTIYF,TGTGCCAGTAGTATCGGACAGGTTGGCGACCGGAACACCATATATTTT
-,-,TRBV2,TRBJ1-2,CASSEVGGSYGYTF,TGTGCCAGCAGTGAAGTCGGGGGAAGCTATGGCTACACCTTC
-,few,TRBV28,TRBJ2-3,CASTGVEDTQYF,TGTGCCAGCACCGGGGTAGAAGATACGCAGTATTTT
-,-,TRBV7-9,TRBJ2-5,CASSLRQLWGRSQETQYF,TGTGCCAGCAGCTTAAGGCAATTATGGGGGCGGTCCCAAGAGACCCAGTACTTC
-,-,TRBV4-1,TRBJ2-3,CASSQGFGSRTDTQYF,TGCGCCAGCAGCCAAGGGTTCGGGTCGCGCACAGATACGCAGTATTTT
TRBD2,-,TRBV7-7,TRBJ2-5,CASSLAGGSMETQYF,TGTGCTAGCAGCTTAGCGGGCGGGAGTATGGAGACCCAGTACTTC
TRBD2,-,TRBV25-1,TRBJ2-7,CASSRAGGRREQYF,TGTGCCAGCAGTCGGGCGGGAGGACGGCGCGAGCAGTACTTC
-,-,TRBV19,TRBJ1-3,CASRGQGLRNTIYF,TGTGCCAGTAGAGGGCAGGGTCTAAGAAACACCATATATTTT
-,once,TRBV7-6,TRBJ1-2,CASSLELEGLNYGYTF,TGTGCCAGCAGCTTAGAGCTTGAGGGCCTCAACTATGGCTACACCTTC
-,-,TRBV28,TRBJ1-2,CATQPGNYGYTF,TGTGCCACCCAGCCCGGGAACTATGGCTACACCTTC
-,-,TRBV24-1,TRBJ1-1,CATSESTGRAEAFF,TGTGCCACCAGTGAGTCGACGGGGAGGGCTGAAGCTTTCTTT
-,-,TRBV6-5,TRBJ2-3,CASSRTQRTDTQYF,TGTGCCAGCAGTAGGACTCAGCGCACAGATACGCAGTATTTT
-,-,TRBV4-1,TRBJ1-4,CASSQVPDSNNEKLFF,TGCGCCAGCAGCCAAGTTCCAGACAGTAATAATGAAAAACTGTTTTTT
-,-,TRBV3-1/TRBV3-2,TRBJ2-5,CASTPGLLSRETQYF,TGTGCCAGTACACCGGGACTCCTCAGTCGGGAGACCCAGTACTTC
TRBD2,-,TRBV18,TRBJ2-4,CASSPGASGLNIQYF,TGTGCCAGCTCACCTGGGGCTAGCGGGTTAAACATTCAGTACTTC
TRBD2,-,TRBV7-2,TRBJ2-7,CASSLVRERSYEQYF,TGTGCCAGCAGCTTAGTGCGGGAGCGCTCCTACGAGCAGTACTTC
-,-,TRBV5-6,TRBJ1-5,CASSLWGRGNQPQHF,TGTGCCAGCAGCTTGTGGGGAAGGGGGAATCAGCCCCAGCATTTT
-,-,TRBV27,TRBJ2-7,CASSLGPSYEQYF,TGTGCCAGCAGTTTGGGCCCCTCCTACGAGCAGTACTTC
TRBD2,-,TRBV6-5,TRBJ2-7,CASSYAGGGPYEQYF,TGTGCCAGCAGTTACGCGGGGGGGGGCCCCTACGAGCAGTACTTC
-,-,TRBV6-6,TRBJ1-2,CASTPGTTYGYTF,TGTGCCAGCACCCCCGGGACAACCTATGGCTACACCTTC
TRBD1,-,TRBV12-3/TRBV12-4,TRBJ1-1,CASSWGTAEAFF,TGTGCCAGCAGTTGGGGGACAGCTGAAGCTTTCTTT
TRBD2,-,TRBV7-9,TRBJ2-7,CASSPPPGLGLAGTYEQYF,TGTGCCAGCAGCCCCCCCCCGGGCTTAGGGCTAGCGGGGACCTACGAGCAGTACTTC
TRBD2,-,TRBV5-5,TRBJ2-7,CASSPVASGRRGQYF,TGTGCCAGCAGCCCCGTGGCTAGCGGGAGGAGGGGGCAGTACTTC
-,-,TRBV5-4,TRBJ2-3,CASSPRGGPPDTQYF,TGTGCCAGCAGCCCGAGAGGGGGACCCCCAGATACGCAGTATTTT
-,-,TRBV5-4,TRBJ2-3,CASSARPEDTQYF,TGTGCCAGCAGCGCCCGCCCTGAGGATACGCAGTATTTT
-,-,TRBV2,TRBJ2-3,CASSRAGLSSTDTQYF,TGTGCCAGCAGTCGTGCGGGCCTGTCTAGCACAGATACGCAGTATTTT
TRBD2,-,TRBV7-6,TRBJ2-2,CASSQGTSGTFSGELFF,TGTGCCAGCAGCCAGGGGACTAGCGGGACTTTCTCCGGGGAGCTGTTTTTT
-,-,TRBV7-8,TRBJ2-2,CASSPRLDTGELFF,TGTGCCAGCAGCCCCCGACTGGACACCGGGGAGCTGTTTTTT
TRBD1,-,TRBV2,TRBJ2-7,CASRVDRGRGEQYF,TGTGCCAGCAGAGTGGACAGGGGTCGCGGCGAGCAGTACTTC
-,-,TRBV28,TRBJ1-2,CASSSTQRRGYTF,TGTGCCAGCAGTTCCACCCAGCGGCGGGGCTACACCTTC
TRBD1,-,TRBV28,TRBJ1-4,CASSQGTGLREKLFF,TGTGCCAGCAGTCAAGGGACAGGGTTGCGTGAAAAACTGTTTTTT
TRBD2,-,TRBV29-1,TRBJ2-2,CSVEGGTSGWVTGELFF,TGCAGCGTTGAAGGGGGGACTAGCGGGTGGGTCACCGGGGAGCTGTTTTTT
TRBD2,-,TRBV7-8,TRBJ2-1,CASSPPAGFGGRAGYNEQFF,TGTGCCAGCAGCCCGCCCGCGGGTTTTGGCGGGAGGGCCGGGTACAATGAGCAGTTCTTC
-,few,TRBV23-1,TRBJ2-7,CASTRQVPYEQYF,TGCGCCAGCACCCGACAGGTCCCCTACGAGCAGTACTTC
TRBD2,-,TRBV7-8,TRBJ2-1,CASSLGPSPSGRFDEQFF,TGTGCCAGCAGCTTAGGTCCGTCCCCTAGCGGGAGGTTTGATGAGCAGTTCTTC
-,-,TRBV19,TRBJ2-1,CASSLQGGLDNEQFF,TGTGCCAGTAGCCTCCAGGGGGGATTGGACAATGAGCAGTTCTTC
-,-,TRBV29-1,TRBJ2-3,CSVEWPPGDTQYF,TGCAGCGTTGAATGGCCCCCCGGGGATACGCAGTATTTT
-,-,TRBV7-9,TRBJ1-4,CASSLALAELFF,TGTGCCAGCAGCCTCGCCCTGGCAGAACTGTTTTTT
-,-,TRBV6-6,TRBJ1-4,CASSYSIVAGVEKLFF,TGTGCCAGCAGTTACTCGATCGTTGCGGGGGTTGAAAAACTGTTTTTT
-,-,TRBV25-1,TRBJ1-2,CASTEDRIYGYTF,TGTGCCAGCACCGAGGACAGAATATATGGCTACACCTTC
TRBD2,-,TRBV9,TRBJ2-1,CASSVGPAGTHNEQFF,TGTGCCAGCAGCGTAGGCCCAGCGGGAACCCACAATGAGCAGTTCTTC
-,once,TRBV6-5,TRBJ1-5,CASRVGDGPQHF,TGTGCCAGCAGGGTCGGGGATGGGCCCCAGCATTTT